This T cell receptor (beta chain) was obtained from a study of blood T cell repertoires in COVID-19 (dated by TCRdb to about 2020). As for the study more broadly: Samples covering the acute and convalescent phases of COVID-19 were provided by collaborators in the United States, Italy and Spain. A freely available public database, intended as a resource for researchers studying the immune response to SARS-CoV-2, is where the repertoires were released. Where available, HLA class I and class II types were taken from metadata supplied by the sample provider and were not determined by assay-based typing. Nearly every sample came with metadata listing a de-identified subject ID, COVID-19 status, age in years and sex. Subjects who had been exposed to COVID-19, were actively infected with it, or had recovered from it provided the deeply sampled blood TCRbeta repertoires that made up the dataset. The samples were drawn from the first 160 participants of the ongoing ImmuneRACE study and from over a thousand subjects provided by 6 global collaborators. The prospective study material was composed of cDNA or gDNA derived from T cells, B-cell-depleted T cells, or PBMCs. Results the study describes overall, beyond this receptor: The quantity of clinical and demographic metadata differed by source and by participant and was supplied without curation.

TCRbeta CDR3 regions were amplified from genomic DNA by means of the immunoSEQ Assay, a bias-controlled multiplex PCR. As for the original processing: Within the assay, amplification of reference gene primers was used to estimate how many nucleated cells each sample contained. To quantify the absolute abundance of each unique TCRbeta CDR3 rearrangement, sequence reads were collapsed and filtered. For each sample, productive Simpson clonality was calculated as the square root of Simpson's diversity index over productive rearrangements. Sourced from immuneACCESS, this table was stored by TCRdb with only in-frame sequences that have V and J called. A share of the clones is absent; for the studies checked, an unresolved V gene accounts for under half, and the remainder has no known explanation. From that table come the V and J calls and clone size; the DNA was used to work out D and trimming. This sample holds roughly 100,000 clones; over 85% were observed only once. The ten most abundant clones make up 1.5% to 2.5% of the sample.

This clone was seen just once. Its antigen is not yet known. No qualities accompany the bases; no much larger clone lies one base away. One collaborating source in Seattle enrolled patients while the patients were actively infected and followed the patients over time throughout the course of disease. Whole blood was collected in K2EDTA tubes by collaborating institutions according to the institutions' own protocols. For TCRbeta analysis, collaborators shipped samples in one of three forms: frozen whole blood, isolated PBMCs, or DNA extracted from either of those sample types. Trimming at the junction amounts to 0 bases on V and 3 bases on J, and the germline ends lie 10 bases apart. CDR1 and CDR2 are read off the germline V gene (reference sequence) as LGHDT and YNNKEL. Taken from cysteine to phenylalanine, the CDR3 has 15 residues. Solely the CDR3 DNA is kept, with 45 bases framed from the first base.

The sequenced material came from peripheral blood. The V and J genes are TRBV3-1 (or the pseudogene TRBV3-2) and TRBJ2-3; perhaps TRBD1 is the D gene, with 6 bases matching. This receptor was identified in a woman in her fifties or sixties with COVID-19, enrolled during active disease. The CDR3 in this case is CASSQEGGRTDTQYF. The nucleotide sequence is given as TGTGCCAGCAGCCAAGAAGGGGGTAGGACAGATACGCAGTATTTT.